The rows below give T cell receptor beta chains drawn from one sample of a study of shared clonotypes between healthy human individuals. Sequencing was performed with immunoSEQ multiplex PCR; in TCRdb, only in-frame clones are kept and a portion is missing. The data contain over a million clones, about 96% of them singletons. Specimen: naive CD4+ T cells sorted from blood. These receptor sequences come from a man aged 30 to 45 in good health. The CDR3 runs from the conserved cysteine through the conserved F or W. The D gene is left open where the match is weak. Part of the rows lack a size; the others show once, few, many or a class for expanded clones.

v_call: TRBV7-8
d_call: -
j_call: TRBJ2-7
clone_size: -
cdr3_length: 15
cdr3_aa: CASSLGGSQYERQYF
cdr3_nt: TGTGCCAGCAGCTTAGGGGGGAGCCAGTACGAGCGGCAGTACTTC

v_call: TRBV7-9
d_call: -
j_call: TRBJ2-3
clone_size: -
cdr3_length: 11
cdr3_aa: CASSFSATQYF
cdr3_nt: TGTGCCAGCAGCTTCAGCGCTACGCAGTATTTT

v_call: TRBV19
d_call: TRBD1
j_call: TRBJ2-7
clone_size: -
cdr3_length: 13
cdr3_aa: CASRGQSSYEQYF
cdr3_nt: TGTGCCAGCAGGGGGCAAAGCTCCTACGAGCAGTACTTC

v_call: TRBV9
d_call: TRBD1
j_call: TRBJ1-4
clone_size: once
cdr3_length: 18
cdr3_aa: CASSALPFLPQGGEKLFF
cdr3_nt: TGTGCCAGCAGCGCCTTACCTTTTCTTCCACAGGGGGGTGAAAAACTGTTTTTT

v_call: TRBV2
d_call: -
j_call: TRBJ2-3
clone_size: -
cdr3_length: 11
cdr3_aa: CASSDSYTQYF
cdr3_nt: TGTGCCAGCAGTGATTCCTATACGCAGTATTTT

v_call: TRBV7-9
d_call: TRBD2
j_call: TRBJ2-5
clone_size: -
cdr3_length: 18
cdr3_aa: CASSLLGTSGRAGETQYF
cdr3_nt: TGTGCCAGCAGCTTACTTGGGACTAGCGGGAGGGCTGGAGAGACCCAGTACTTC

v_call: TRBV7-9
d_call: TRBD2
j_call: TRBJ2-2
clone_size: few
cdr3_length: 17
cdr3_aa: CASSPRRLAYEVGELFF
cdr3_nt: TGTGCCAGCAGCCCACGACGACTAGCGTATGAAGTCGGGGAGCTGTTTTTT

v_call: TRBV19
d_call: -
j_call: TRBJ1-5
clone_size: once
cdr3_length: 15
cdr3_aa: CASSIPNRENQPQHF
cdr3_nt: TGTGCCAGTAGTATCCCCAACAGGGAAAATCAGCCCCAGCATTTT

v_call: TRBV7-2
d_call: -
j_call: TRBJ2-2
clone_size: once
cdr3_length: 15
cdr3_aa: CASSLARTPTGELFF
cdr3_nt: TGTGCCAGCAGCTTAGCGAGGACACCCACCGGGGAGCTGTTTTTT

v_call: TRBV21-1
d_call: -
j_call: TRBJ2-1
clone_size: once
cdr3_length: 18
cdr3_aa: CASSKRRPLAGVYNEQFF
cdr3_nt: TGTGCCAGCAGCAAACGACGCCCTCTCGCGGGAGTGTACAATGAGCAGTTCTTC

v_call: TRBV28
d_call: TRBD2
j_call: TRBJ2-1
clone_size: -
cdr3_length: 15
cdr3_aa: CASTRGGRALHEQFF
cdr3_nt: TGTGCCAGCACCAGGGGCGGGAGGGCCCTCCATGAGCAGTTCTTC

v_call: TRBV2
d_call: -
j_call: TRBJ1-2
clone_size: -
cdr3_length: 11
cdr3_aa: CASSDTGGYTF
cdr3_nt: TGTGCCAGCAGTGATACGGGCGGCTACACCTTC

v_call: TRBV5-5
d_call: -
j_call: TRBJ1-3
clone_size: -
cdr3_length: 13
cdr3_aa: CASSLNGGNTIYF
cdr3_nt: TGTGCCAGCAGCCTTAACGGGGGAAACACCATATATTTT

v_call: TRBV7-8
d_call: TRBD2
j_call: TRBJ2-3
clone_size: -
cdr3_length: 15
cdr3_aa: CASSTGLAGGDTQYF
cdr3_nt: TGTGCCAGCAGCACGGGACTAGCGGGAGGAGATACGCAGTATTTT

v_call: TRBV4-3
d_call: -
j_call: TRBJ2-5
clone_size: -
cdr3_length: 16
cdr3_aa: CASSQEIMYPKETQYF
cdr3_nt: TGCGCCAGCAGCCAAGAAATCATGTACCCAAAAGAGACCCAGTACTTC

v_call: TRBV28
d_call: TRBD1
j_call: TRBJ1-1
clone_size: -
cdr3_length: 13
cdr3_aa: CAIGTVLNTEAFF
cdr3_nt: TGTGCCATAGGGACAGTCCTGAACACTGAAGCTTTCTTT

v_call: TRBV5-4
d_call: -
j_call: TRBJ1-3
clone_size: once
cdr3_length: 13
cdr3_aa: CASSLGRGNTIYF
cdr3_nt: TGTGCCAGCAGCTTGGGCCGCGGAAACACCATATATTTT

v_call: TRBV27
d_call: -
j_call: TRBJ2-7
clone_size: -
cdr3_length: 13
cdr3_aa: CASSYGARDEQYF
cdr3_nt: TGTGCCAGCAGTTACGGGGCGAGGGACGAGCAGTACTTC

v_call: TRBV7-2
d_call: -
j_call: TRBJ1-5
clone_size: -
cdr3_length: 15
cdr3_aa: CASSLGQPGNQPQHF
cdr3_nt: TGTGCCAGCAGCTTAGGCCAGCCCGGCAATCAGCCCCAGCATTTT

v_call: TRBV27
d_call: -
j_call: TRBJ1-5
clone_size: -
cdr3_length: 15
cdr3_aa: CASSLRTDGDQPQHF
cdr3_nt: TGTGCCAGCAGTTTAAGAACCGACGGAGATCAGCCCCAGCATTTT

v_call: TRBV5-1
d_call: TRBD2
j_call: TRBJ2-1
clone_size: -
cdr3_length: 16
cdr3_aa: CASSLGTSRGPNEQFF
cdr3_nt: TGCGCCAGCAGCTTGGGGACTAGTCGGGGCCCCAATGAGCAGTTCTTC

v_call: TRBV18
d_call: TRBD1
j_call: TRBJ2-7
clone_size: -
cdr3_length: 14
cdr3_aa: CASSPRDRDYEQYF
cdr3_nt: TGTGCCAGCTCACCGAGGGACAGGGACTACGAGCAGTACTTC

v_call: TRBV7-9
d_call: TRBD1
j_call: TRBJ2-5
clone_size: once
cdr3_length: 15
cdr3_aa: CASSHRDRVEETQYF
cdr3_nt: TGTGCCAGCAGCCATCGGGACAGGGTGGAAGAGACCCAGTACTTC

v_call: TRBV6-5
d_call: TRBD1
j_call: TRBJ2-7
clone_size: -
cdr3_length: 14
cdr3_aa: CASSSGQGAHEQYF
cdr3_nt: TGTGCCAGCAGCTCGGGACAGGGGGCACACGAGCAGTACTTC

v_call: TRBV4-3
d_call: -
j_call: TRBJ2-7
clone_size: -
cdr3_length: 14
cdr3_aa: CASSHSAGPYEQYF
cdr3_nt: TGCGCCAGCAGCCATAGTGCAGGGCCGTACGAGCAGTACTTC

v_call: TRBV6-5
d_call: -
j_call: TRBJ2-5
clone_size: -
cdr3_length: 15
cdr3_aa: CASSYTQEVGETQYF
cdr3_nt: TGTGCCAGCAGTTACACTCAGGAGGTTGGGGAGACCCAGTACTTC

v_call: TRBV5-6
d_call: -
j_call: TRBJ1-1
clone_size: -
cdr3_length: 13
cdr3_aa: CASKPRGGTEAFF
cdr3_nt: TGTGCCAGCAAACCCAGGGGTGGCACTGAAGCTTTCTTT

v_call: TRBV5-1
d_call: TRBD2
j_call: TRBJ2-2
clone_size: -
cdr3_length: 18
cdr3_aa: CASSLVPSGSANTGELFF
cdr3_nt: TGCGCCAGCAGCTTGGTTCCTAGCGGGAGTGCCAACACCGGGGAGCTGTTTTTT

v_call: TRBV7-9
d_call: -
j_call: TRBJ1-3
clone_size: -
cdr3_length: 13
cdr3_aa: CASRQLIGNTIYF
cdr3_nt: TGTGCCAGCAGACAGTTAATCGGAAACACCATATATTTT

v_call: TRBV6-5
d_call: -
j_call: TRBJ1-5
clone_size: -
cdr3_length: 14
cdr3_aa: CASSTRQILGPQHF
cdr3_nt: TGTGCCAGCAGTACGCGACAGATATTGGGGCCCCAGCATTTT

v_call: TRBV29-1
d_call: TRBD1
j_call: TRBJ1-4
clone_size: -
cdr3_length: 16
cdr3_aa: CSVESHHQGAGEKLFF
cdr3_nt: TGCAGCGTTGAGTCCCACCACCAGGGGGCAGGTGAAAAACTGTTTTTT

v_call: TRBV9
d_call: -
j_call: TRBJ2-5
clone_size: -
cdr3_length: 16
cdr3_aa: CASSVSGERSQETQYF
cdr3_nt: TGTGCCAGCAGCGTATCAGGGGAACGATCCCAAGAGACCCAGTACTTC

v_call: TRBV10-3
d_call: TRBD2
j_call: TRBJ2-7
clone_size: -
cdr3_length: 14
cdr3_aa: CAISEREELYEQYF
cdr3_nt: TGTGCCATCAGTGAGCGGGAGGAGCTCTACGAGCAGTACTTC

v_call: TRBV18
d_call: -
j_call: TRBJ2-5
clone_size: once
cdr3_length: 14
cdr3_aa: CASSPLSYQETQYF
cdr3_nt: TGTGCCAGCTCTCCCCTCTCCTACCAAGAGACCCAGTACTTC

v_call: TRBV28
d_call: -
j_call: TRBJ2-3
clone_size: -
cdr3_length: 12
cdr3_aa: CASTTARHTQYF
cdr3_nt: TGTGCCAGCACCACCGCCCGACATACGCAGTATTTT

v_call: TRBV10-3
d_call: -
j_call: TRBJ1-4
clone_size: -
cdr3_length: 14
cdr3_aa: CATSGTPTNEKLFF
cdr3_nt: TGTGCCACCTCAGGGACACCAACTAATGAAAAACTGTTTTTT

v_call: TRBV5-5
d_call: TRBD2
j_call: TRBJ2-7
clone_size: -
cdr3_length: 16
cdr3_aa: CASSSGLAGGSSEQYF
cdr3_nt: TGTGCCAGCAGCTCCGGACTAGCGGGAGGATCTAGCGAGCAGTACTTC

v_call: TRBV29-1
d_call: TRBD1
j_call: TRBJ2-7
clone_size: -
cdr3_length: 15
cdr3_aa: CSVEEYRGKLYEQYF
cdr3_nt: TGCAGCGTTGAAGAGTACAGGGGAAAGCTCTACGAGCAGTACTTC

v_call: TRBV7-2
d_call: TRBD1
j_call: TRBJ1-5
clone_size: -
cdr3_length: 15
cdr3_aa: CASSLEGARSQPQHF
cdr3_nt: TGTGCCAGCAGCTTAGAGGGGGCGCGCAGCCAGCCCCAGCATTTT

v_call: TRBV5-8
d_call: -
j_call: TRBJ2-7
clone_size: -
cdr3_length: 14
cdr3_aa: CASSLPDSTYEQYF
cdr3_nt: TGTGCCAGCAGCTTGCCCGACAGTACCTACGAGCAGTACTTC

v_call: TRBV28
d_call: -
j_call: TRBJ2-3
clone_size: -
cdr3_length: 16
cdr3_aa: CASSSLQGKYTDTQYF
cdr3_nt: TGTGCCAGCAGTTCCCTCCAGGGGAAATATACAGATACGCAGTATTTT